This record concerns one T cell receptor (beta chain) sequence. Its antigen remains unidentified. Per germline, CDR1 SQVTM and CDR2 ANQGSEA. CDR3 size: 15 residues. The germline V and J ends were trimmed by 0 bases and 2 bases, with 14 bases remaining between them. Patients had resection in Japan or China between about 2013 and 2017. Each case's diagnosis was confirmed by two pathologists on H&E. The sample comes from a study of immune evolution from preneoplasia to lung adenocarcinoma. General study points: Normal lung had the highest top T cell clone frequencies. Clonality was highest in normal lung, lower in later-stage lesions apparently.

The method was immunoSEQ multiplex PCR; TCRdb's version includes in-frame clones alone and lacks a portion of them. The table lists about 2,000 clones, around 86% of them singletons. The chain recombines TRBV29-1 with TRBJ2-7; the D gene is possibly TRBD1 (5 bases). The TCR originated in a person aged 55 to 79 with lung adenocarcinoma. Sequenced material: FFPE adjacent normal lung tissue. The CDR3: CSVEDRQGPPYEQYF. DNA of the CDR3: TGCAGCGTTGAAGACCGGCAGGGCCCCCCCTACGAGCAGTACTTC.